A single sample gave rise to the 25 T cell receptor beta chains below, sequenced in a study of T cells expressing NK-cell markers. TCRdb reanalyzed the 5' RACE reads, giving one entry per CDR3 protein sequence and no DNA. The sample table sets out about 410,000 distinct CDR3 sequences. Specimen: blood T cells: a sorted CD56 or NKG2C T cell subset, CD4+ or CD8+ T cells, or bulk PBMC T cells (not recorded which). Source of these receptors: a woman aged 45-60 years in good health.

This CDR3 reads CASQYAEETQYF. The chain combines TRBV2 with TRBJ2-5. Germline lookup yields CDR1 SNHLY and CDR2 FYNNEI. This CDR3 contains 12 residues.

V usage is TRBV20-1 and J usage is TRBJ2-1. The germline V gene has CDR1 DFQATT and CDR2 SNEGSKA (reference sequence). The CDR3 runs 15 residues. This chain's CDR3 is CSARDARNSYNEQFF.

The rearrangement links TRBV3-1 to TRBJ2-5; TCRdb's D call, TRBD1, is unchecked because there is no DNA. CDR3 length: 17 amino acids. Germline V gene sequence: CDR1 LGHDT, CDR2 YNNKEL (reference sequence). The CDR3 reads CASSQNPDRVFGETQYF.

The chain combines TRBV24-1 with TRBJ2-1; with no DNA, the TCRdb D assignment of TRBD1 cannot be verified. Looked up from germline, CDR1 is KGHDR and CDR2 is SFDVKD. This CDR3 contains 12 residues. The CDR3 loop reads CALHFRDREQFF.

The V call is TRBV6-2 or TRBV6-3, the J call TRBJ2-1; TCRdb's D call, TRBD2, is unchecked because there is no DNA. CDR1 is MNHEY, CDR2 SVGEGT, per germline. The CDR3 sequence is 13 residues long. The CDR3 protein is CASSYSSLAEQFF.

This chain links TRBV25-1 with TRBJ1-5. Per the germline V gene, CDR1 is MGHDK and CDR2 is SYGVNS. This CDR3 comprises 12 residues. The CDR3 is CATGEFNQPQHF.

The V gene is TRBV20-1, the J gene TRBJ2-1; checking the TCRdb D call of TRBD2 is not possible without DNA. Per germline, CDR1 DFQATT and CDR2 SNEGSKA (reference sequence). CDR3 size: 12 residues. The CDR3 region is CSARRSLNEQFF.

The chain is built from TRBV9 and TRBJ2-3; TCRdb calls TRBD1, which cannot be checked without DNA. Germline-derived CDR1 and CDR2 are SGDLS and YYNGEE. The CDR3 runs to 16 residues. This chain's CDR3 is CASSVGPAPGQPKQYF.

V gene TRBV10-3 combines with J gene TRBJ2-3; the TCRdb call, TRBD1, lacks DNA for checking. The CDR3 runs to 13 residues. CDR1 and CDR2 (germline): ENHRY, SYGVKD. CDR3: CAISDGAADTQYF.

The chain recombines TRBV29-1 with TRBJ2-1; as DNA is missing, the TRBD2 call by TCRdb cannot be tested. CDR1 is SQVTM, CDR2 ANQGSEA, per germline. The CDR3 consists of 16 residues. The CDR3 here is CSGTRSSGGFYNEQFF.

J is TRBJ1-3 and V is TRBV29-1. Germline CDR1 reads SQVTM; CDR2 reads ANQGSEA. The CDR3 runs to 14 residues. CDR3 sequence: CSVDSGFSGNTIYF.

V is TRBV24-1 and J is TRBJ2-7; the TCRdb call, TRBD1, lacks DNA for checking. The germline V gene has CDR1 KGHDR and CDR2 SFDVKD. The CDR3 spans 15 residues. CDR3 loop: CATSAGTGVSYEQYF.

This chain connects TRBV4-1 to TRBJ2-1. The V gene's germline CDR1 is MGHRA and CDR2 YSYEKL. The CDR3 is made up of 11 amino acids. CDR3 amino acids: CASSPDHEQFF.

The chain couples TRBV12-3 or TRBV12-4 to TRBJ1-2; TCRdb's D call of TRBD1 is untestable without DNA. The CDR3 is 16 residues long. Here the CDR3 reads CASSLDRGQIYYGYTF.

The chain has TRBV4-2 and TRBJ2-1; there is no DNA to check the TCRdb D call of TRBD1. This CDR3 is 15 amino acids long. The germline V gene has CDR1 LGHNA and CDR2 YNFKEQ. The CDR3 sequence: CASSQDGTPRNEQFF.

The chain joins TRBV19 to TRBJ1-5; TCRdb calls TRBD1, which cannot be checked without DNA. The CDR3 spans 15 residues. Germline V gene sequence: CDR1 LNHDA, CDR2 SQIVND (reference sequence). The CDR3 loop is CASSAVTDSNQPQHF.

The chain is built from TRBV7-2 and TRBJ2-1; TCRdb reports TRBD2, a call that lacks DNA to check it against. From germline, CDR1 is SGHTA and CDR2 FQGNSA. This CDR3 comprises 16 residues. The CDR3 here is CASSPRGREGYNEQFF.

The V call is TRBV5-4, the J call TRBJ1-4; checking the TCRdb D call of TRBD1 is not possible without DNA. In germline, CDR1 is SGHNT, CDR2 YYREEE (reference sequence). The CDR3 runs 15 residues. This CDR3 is CASSQKRGGDEKLFF.

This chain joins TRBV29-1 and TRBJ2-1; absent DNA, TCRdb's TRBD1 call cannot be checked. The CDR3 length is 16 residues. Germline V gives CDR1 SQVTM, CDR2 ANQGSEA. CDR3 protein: CSVDGGAGSWVDEQFF.

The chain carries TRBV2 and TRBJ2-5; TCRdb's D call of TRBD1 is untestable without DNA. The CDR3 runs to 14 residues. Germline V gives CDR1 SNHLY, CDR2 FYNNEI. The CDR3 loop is CASKRTGGQETQYF.

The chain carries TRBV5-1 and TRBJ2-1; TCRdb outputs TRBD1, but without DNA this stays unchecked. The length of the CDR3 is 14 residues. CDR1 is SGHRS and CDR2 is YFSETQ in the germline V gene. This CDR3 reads CASAPGQGPNEQFF.

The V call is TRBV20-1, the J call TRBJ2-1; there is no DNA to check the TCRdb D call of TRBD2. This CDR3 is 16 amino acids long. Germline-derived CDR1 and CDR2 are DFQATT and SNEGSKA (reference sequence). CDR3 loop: CSASLFSGSSYNEQFF.

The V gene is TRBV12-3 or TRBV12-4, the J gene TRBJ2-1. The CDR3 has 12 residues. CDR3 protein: CASRRRSSEQFF.

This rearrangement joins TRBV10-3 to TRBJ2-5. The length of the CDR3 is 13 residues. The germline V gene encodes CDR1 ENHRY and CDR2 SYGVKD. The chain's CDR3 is CAISGALIETQYF.

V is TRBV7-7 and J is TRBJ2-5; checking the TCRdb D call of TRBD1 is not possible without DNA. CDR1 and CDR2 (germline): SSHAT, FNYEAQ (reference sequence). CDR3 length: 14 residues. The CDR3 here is CASSTLGKGETQYF.